This paragraph reports one T cell receptor beta chain. The antigen remains unidentified. The entry originates in a study of T-cell reconstitution after alpha-beta-depleted transplantation in children. General study points: Surviving recipient T cells and thymic progenitors produced the high day-60 TCRbeta diversity seen in some patients. The study reportedly traced alpha-beta T cells about two months after transplant to several hundred expanded graft clones. The authors attributed T-cell counts and diversity one year after transplant mostly to newly produced T cells.

V dropped 0 bases and J dropped 5; count of bases not matched to a gene: 5. CDR1 is SGDLS, CDR2 YYNGEE, per germline. CDR3 size: 15 residues. Unique molecular identifiers were built into the TCRbeta library. MiXCR was run by TCRdb on the PCR reads, yielding one entry per CDR3 protein. The table includes some 600,000 distinct CDR3 sequences, 10% to 15% detected once. This sample comprised PBMCs, mostly from graft donor cells, obtained 360 days after TCRalphabeta/CD19-depleted stem cell transplant. The sequence derives from a male patient aged 10 to 17 who had a stem cell transplant for acute myeloid leukemia, so the T cells may come from the graft donor. V gene TRBV9 combines with J gene TRBJ2-7; 10 bases match TRBD2. The CDR3 DNA reads TGTGCCAGCAGCGTAGCGGCTAGCGGGAGCAACGAGCAGTACTTC. This sequence encodes CASSVAASGSNEQYF.